Shown below are 12 T cell receptor beta chains from a single sample sequenced in a study of Graves' ophthalmopathy and Graves' hyperthyroidism. As the template, RNA transcripts were used to amplify TCR beta CDR3 regions. An initial RT-PCR round employing HTBI primers preceded a second-round multiplex PCR. TCRdb ran MiXCR on the multiplex PCR reads and lists one entry per CDR3 protein. This sample yields a few hundred thousand distinct CDR3 sequences, of which 15% are seen a single time; approximately 7% belongs to the top ten. The sequencing input was peripheral blood. Receptors originate from a woman between 18 and 30 years old with stable Graves' hyperthyroidism.

This clonotype showed up many times. This may be a read error, as it is one base from a much larger clone. The rearrangement uses TRBV12-3 or TRBV12-4 and TRBJ2-7, with a tentative D call TRBD1 (5 bases). CDR3 size: 14 residues. Trimming left V 6 bases short and J 6 bases short, with 18 bases between. The CDR3 coding sequence is TGTGCCAGCAGGGTCCGGTTAGGGCAGGGCGAGCAGTACTTC. It yields the protein CASRVRLGQGEQYF.

This clonotype has ten or more counts. The genes are TRBV10-3 and TRBJ1-1; D might be TRBD1 (6 bases). V was pared by 8 bases and J by 1 base, with 11 bases between. The CDR3 consists of 13 residues. Germline V gene lookup returns CDR1 ENHRY and CDR2 SYGVKD. The CDR3 loop is CAIQGHPNTEAFF. The CDR3 DNA is TGTGCCATCCAGGGACACCCGAACACTGAAGCTTTCTTT.

The rearrangement joins TRBV6-1 to TRBJ1-1; D is ambiguous. The CDR3 is 12 residues long. Germline V gives CDR1 MNHNS, CDR2 SASEGT. The V and J ends lost 7 bases and 1 base respectively, with 7 bases between them. The CDR3 DNA sequence: TGTGCCAGCAAGGAAAGGAACACTGAAGCTTTCTTT. It codes for CASKERNTEAFF.

The V and J genes are TRBV7-2 and TRBJ1-6; 9 bases map to TRBD1. The V gene's germline CDR1 is SGHTA and CDR2 FQGNSA. Trimming removed 5 bases from V and 8 bases from J; junction bases left unmatched: 7. The CDR3 totals 15 residues. This chain's CDR3 is CASSGGQGPDSPLHF. The CDR3 DNA reads as TGTGCCAGCAGCGGTGGACAGGGGCCGGATTCACCCCTCCACTTT.

This clonotype has at least ten counts. The chain is built from TRBV19 and TRBJ2-7, with D possibly being TRBD2 (5 bases). The CDR3 loop spans 15 amino acids. Germline V lookup: CDR1 LNHDA, CDR2 SQIVND (reference sequence). V lost 5 bases, J lost 0 bases, and 14 bases lay in between. The CDR3 region has the DNA TGTGCCAGTAGTGACTACAGTCTTAGCTCCTACGAGCAGTACTTC. It specifies CASSDYSLSSYEQYF.

This clonotype was found many times. The gene calls are TRBV19 and TRBJ1-1, with D maybe TRBD1 (5 bases). From germline, CDR1 is LNHDA and CDR2 SQIVND (reference sequence). The CDR3 is 14 residues long. Trimming cost V 5 bases and J 5 bases, with 15 bases left between them. This CDR3 is CASSLSGPKTEAFF. The DNA for the CDR3 is TGTGCCAGTAGTCTGTCAGGGCCCAAGACTGAAGCTTTCTTT.

This clonotype was recorded at least ten times. V is TRBV19 and J is TRBJ2-7; the match to TRBD1 covers 8 bases. From germline, CDR1 is LNHDA and CDR2 SQIVND (reference sequence). The J segment lost 0 bases and the V segment lost 3 bases, leaving 1 base of the junction unmatched. The CDR3 totals 14 residues. The CDR3 here is CASSIGQGSYEQYF. The CDR3 region has the DNA TGTGCCAGTAGTATTGGACAGGGCTCCTACGAGCAGTACTTC.

This clonotype has a count of ten or more. The chain is built from TRBV15 and TRBJ2-7, with 9 bases identical to TRBD1. CDR3 length: 16 residues. Trimming cost V 4 bases and J 5 bases; bases outside gene matches: 12. Germline V CDR1 and CDR2: LNHNV, YYDKDF (reference sequence). CDR3 DNA: TGTGCCACCAGCAAACAGACCGGGACAGGGAACGACGAGCAGTACTTC. Its protein product is CATSKQTGTGNDEQYF. The full variable domain, in which reference TRBV15 and TRBJ2-7 provide the parts outside the CDR3, is DAMVIQNPRYQVTQFGKPVTLSCSQTLNHNVMYWYQQKSSQAPKLLFHYYDKDFNNEADTPDNFQSRRPNTSFCFLDIRSPGLGDTAMYLCATSKQTGTGNDEQYFGPGTRLTVT.

This clonotype was counted at least ten times. The chain combines TRBV15 with TRBJ1-5; D is perhaps TRBD1 (6 bases). Trimming pared 0 bases from V and 8 bases from J, leaving 11 bases between. The CDR3 contains 14 residues. Germline CDR1 is LNHNV and CDR2 is YYDKDF (reference sequence). In DNA, the CDR3 is TGTGCCACCAGCAGAGATCTAGGGGGAAAGCCCCAGCATTTT. It specifies CATSRDLGGKPQHF.

This sequence joins TRBV5-1 and TRBJ2-2; TRBD1 matches 7 bases. The length of the CDR3 is 14 residues. Germline values: CDR1 SGHRS, CDR2 YFSETQ. The V segment lost 4 bases and the J segment 6 bases; nucleotides outside the gene matches: 6. CDR3 nucleotides: TGCGCCAGCAGCGACCCACAGGGGTCCGGGGAGCTGTTTTTT. This gives the protein CASSDPQGSGELFF.

A note on this clonotype: A much larger clonotype is one base distant, so this may be a read error. The rearrangement joins TRBV20-1 to TRBJ2-7; the D is unclear. The CDR3 has 11 residues. Per germline, CDR1 DFQATT and CDR2 SNEGSKA (reference sequence). CDR3 DNA sequence: TGCAGTGCTAGAGACAACTACAAGCAGTACTTC. The encoded protein is CSARDNYKQYF.

The table lists this clonotype with many counts. The rearrangement links TRBV5-1 to TRBJ2-7, with 14 nucleotides matching TRBD2. The J segment lost 4 bases and the V segment lost 3 bases, leaving 6 bases of the junction unmatched. Looked up from germline, CDR1 is SGHRS and CDR2 is YFSETQ. The CDR3 totals 16 residues. The CDR3 DNA reads TGCGCCAGCAGCTCTCGGACTAGCGGGGGGACATACGAGCAGTACTTC. This translates into CASSSRTSGGTYEQYF.